The 19 T cell receptor beta chains listed next were all sequenced from one sample in a study of blood T cell repertoires in COVID-19. Method: immunoSEQ multiplex PCR; TCRdb's copy keeps in-frame clones and lacks some. This table holds about 200,000 clones, approximately 86% found once. The sample comprised peripheral blood. All receptors derive from a man between 60 and 75 years old with acute or convalescent COVID-19.

This chain links TRBV9 with TRBJ2-1, with 10 bases that match TRBD2. The CDR3 has 17 residues. Germline loops: CDR1 SGDLS, CDR2 YYNGEE. V shed 0 bases and J 0 bases; nucleotides not matched to a gene: 3. CDR3 DNA sequence: TGTGCCAGCAGCGTAGGAGCTAGCGGGAGCTCCTACAATGAGCAGTTCTTC. This gives the protein CASSVGASGSSYNEQFF.

The V and J genes are TRBV28 and TRBJ1-1, with TRBD1 identical over 8 bases. V shed 5 bases and J 11 bases; nucleotides not matched to a gene: 28. This CDR3 has 19 residues. The V gene's germline CDR1 is MDHEN and CDR2 SYDVKM. The DNA for the CDR3 is TGTGCCAGCAGTCCGGGATACCCCGGGACAGGTGGGGAACGGCGATTGGCTTTCTTT. This gives the protein CASSPGYPGTGGERRLAFF.

This clone was counted once. The chain employs TRBV27 and TRBJ2-3, with D unresolved. Germline V gives CDR1 MNHEY, CDR2 SMNVEV (reference sequence). This CDR3 has 12 amino acids. Trimming took 4 bases from V and 5 from J, leaving 7 bases between them. Written as DNA, the CDR3 is TGTGCCAGCAGTTCATTTCAAGATACGCAGTATTTT. This sequence encodes CASSSFQDTQYF.

The chain employs TRBV7-3 and TRBJ1-1, with D perhaps TRBD1 (6 bases). The CDR3 consists of 14 residues. The germline V gene encodes CDR1 SGHTA and CDR2 FQGTGA. V lost 5 bases, J lost 1 base, and 11 bases lay in between. The CDR3: CASSRTGPNTEAFF. The CDR3 bases are TGTGCCAGCAGCCGTACAGGGCCGAACACTGAAGCTTTCTTT.

This clone was counted between two and nine times. This chain connects TRBV5-4 to TRBJ1-4; 7 bases are a match to TRBD1. CDR1 is SGHNT, CDR2 YYREEE, per germline (reference sequence). This CDR3 contains 12 residues. The junction had 2 bases not matched to a gene; V was cut back by 4 bases and J by 8 bases. CDR3 amino acids: CASSRDSEKLFF. Here the CDR3 DNA reads TGTGCCAGCAGCCGGGACAGCGAAAAACTGTTTTTT.

The genes are TRBV5-4 and TRBJ2-1; TRBD1 agrees at 11 bases. Germline loops: CDR1 SGHNT, CDR2 YYREEE (reference sequence). V lost 0 bases and J lost 4; bases outside the gene matches: 3. This CDR3 has 16 residues. The CDR3 coding sequence is TGTGCCAGCAGCTTGGGGGGACAGGGGGGTTACAATGAGCAGTTCTTC. Translating it yields CASSLGGQGGYNEQFF.

The V and J genes are TRBV19 and TRBJ2-1, with TRBD2 identical over 8 bases. Germline V CDR1 and CDR2: LNHDA, SQIVND (reference sequence). The J segment lost 4 bases and the V segment lost 1 base, leaving 6 bases of the junction unmatched. The CDR3 covers 16 residues. CDR3 protein: CASSIARQRGYNEQFF. The CDR3 coding sequence is TGTGCCAGTAGTATAGCGAGACAGCGGGGGTACAATGAGCAGTTCTTC. Based on the CDR3 plus reference TRBV19 and TRBJ2-1, the full variable domain is DGGITQSPKYLFRKEGQNVTLSCEQNLNHDAMYWYRQDPGQGLRLIYYSQIVNDFQKGDIAEGYSVSREKKESFPLTVTSAQKNPTAFYLCASSIARQRGYNEQFFGPGTRLTVL.

This chain links TRBV7-3 with TRBJ1-1, with D unresolved. CDR1 and CDR2 from the germline V gene are SGHTA and FQGTGA. The V gene lost 0 bases and the J gene lost 1 base, with 9 bases spanning the gap. This CDR3 has 15 amino acids. The CDR3 here is CASSLTRVQNTEAFF. The CDR3 DNA follows: TGTGCCAGCAGCTTAACTCGGGTCCAGAACACTGAAGCTTTCTTT.

The chain carries TRBV27 and TRBJ1-4; D is ambiguous. The germline CDR1 and CDR2 sequences are MNHEY and SMNVEV (reference sequence). The CDR3 covers 14 residues. The V end lost 3 bases, the J end lost 3 bases, and 8 bases lay between the germline ends. CDR3 residues: CASSFSRANEKLFF. Here the CDR3 DNA reads TGTGCCAGCAGTTTTTCTCGGGCTAATGAAAAACTGTTTTTT.

The V call is TRBV7-3, the J call TRBJ2-3, with 13 bases fitting TRBD2. Germline lookup yields CDR1 SGHTA and CDR2 FQGTGA. V shed 2 bases and J 2 bases; nucleotides not matched to a gene: 4. This CDR3 spans 17 amino acids. CDR3 DNA sequence: TGTGCCAGCAGCTTATCCGGGACTAGCGGGGCCACAGATACGCAGTATTTT. It is translated as CASSLSGTSGATDTQYF. The full variable domain, completed using reference TRBV7-3 and TRBJ2-3, is GAGVSQTPSNKVTEKGKYVELRCDPISGHTALYWYRQSLGQGPEFLIYFQGTGAADDSGLPNDRFFAVRPEGSVSTLKIQRTERGDSAVYLCASSLSGTSGATDTQYFGPGTRLTVL.

This clone was found a few times. This chain uses TRBV11-2 with TRBJ2-7; 7 bases map to TRBD2. From germline, CDR1 is SGHAT and CDR2 FQNNGV. This CDR3 is built from 14 residues. V was clipped by 6 bases and J by 1 base; unmatched bases: 6. The CDR3: CASSPAGSSYEQYF. In DNA, the CDR3 is TGTGCCAGCAGTCCAGCGGGGTCATCCTACGAGCAGTACTTC.

This chain connects TRBV7-6 to TRBJ2-7; 8 bases are shared with TRBD2. V lost 1 base and J lost 0; bases outside the gene matches: 5. The CDR3 covers 16 residues. The germline V gene encodes CDR1 SGHVS and CDR2 FNYEAQ. The CDR3 DNA reads as TGTGCCAGCAGCTTAGGGCTAGCGGGCAGCTCCTACGAGCAGTACTTC. This sequence encodes CASSLGLAGSSYEQYF.

The chain uses TRBV11-2 and TRBJ2-5; TRBD1 might be the D (6 bases). The V end lost 5 bases, the J end lost 2 bases, and 18 bases lay between the germline ends. The CDR3 consists of 16 residues. CDR1 and CDR2 from the germline V gene are SGHAT and FQNNGV. The CDR3 protein is CASSRAARGPQETQYF. The CDR3 nucleotides are TGTGCCAGCAGCCGAGCCGCCAGGGGACCTCAAGAGACCCAGTACTTC.

The chain joins TRBV10-2 to TRBJ2-5, with D possibly matching TRBD2 (6 bases). The V and J ends lost 6 bases and 3 bases respectively, with 17 bases between them. From germline, CDR1 is WSHSY and CDR2 SAAADI. The CDR3 covers 15 residues. The CDR3 reads CASRSSTGGKETQYF. The DNA of the CDR3 is TGCGCCAGCAGATCAAGCACAGGAGGGAAAGAGACCCAGTACTTC.

Points on this clone: Other DNA sequences in the sample encode the same CDR3. The CDR3 sequence: CASSYSGGANQPQHF. DNA of the CDR3: TGTGCCAGCAGTTACTCCGGGGGGGCCAATCAGCCCCAGCATTTT. V usage is TRBV6-6 and J usage is TRBJ1-5, with D perhaps TRBD1 (6 bases). Deletions cut 0 bases from V and 3 bases from J, with 9 bases between. Looked up from germline, CDR1 is MNHNY and CDR2 is SVGAGI (reference sequence). The CDR3 covers 15 residues.

The rearrangement links TRBV7-9 to TRBJ2-3; D is ambiguous. This CDR3 contains 13 residues. Trimming left V 8 bases short and J 6 bases short, with 15 bases between. Germline assignment: CDR1 SEHNR and CDR2 FQNEAQ (reference sequence). CDR3 DNA: TGTGCCAGCTTGAAGCGTCATACGGATACGCAGTATTTT. It is translated as CASLKRHTDTQYF.

This chain connects TRBV7-6 to TRBJ1-1, with 8 nucleotides matching TRBD1. CDR3 length: 17 amino acids. J gave up 3 bases and V 2 bases, and 11 bases lay outside the gene matches. Germline assignment: CDR1 SGHVS and CDR2 FNYEAQ. The CDR3 sequence is CASSLSQGAPGYTEAFF. CDR3 DNA: TGTGCCAGCAGCTTAAGTCAGGGGGCGCCGGGATACACTGAAGCTTTCTTT.

This clone was observed once. The gene calls are TRBV13 and TRBJ2-1; the match to TRBD1 covers 9 bases. Germline CDR1 and CDR2: PRHDT and FYEKMQ (reference sequence). The CDR3 has 14 residues. V gave up 4 bases and J gave up 4 bases; unmatched junction bases: 2. CDR3 residues: CASSYGQGYNEQFF. In DNA form, the CDR3 reads TGTGCCAGCAGCTACGGACAGGGGTACAATGAGCAGTTCTTC.

This chain joins TRBV4-2 and TRBJ1-3; a possible D gene is TRBD1 (6 bases). The CDR3 is 17 residues long. V lost 5 bases, J lost 4 bases, and 21 bases lay in between. Germline V lookup: CDR1 LGHNA, CDR2 YNFKEQ. This CDR3 is CASSKPQQGSGGNTIYF. CDR3 bases: TGTGCCAGCAGCAAGCCCCAACAGGGAAGTGGAGGAAACACCATATATTTT.